These 14 T cell receptor beta chains came from one sample sequenced in a study of T cells after yellow fever vaccination. TCRdb re-called the 5' RACE reads with MiXCR, one entry per CDR3 protein. The sample lists about 400,000 distinct CDR3 sequences, around 10% occurring once. The specimen was PBMCs, collected on the day of the first yellow fever vaccination. The receptors derive from a man aged 18 to 29 who received the YFV17D yellow fever vaccine.

The V call is TRBV12-5, the J call TRBJ2-3; a possible D gene is TRBD2 (5 bases). From germline, CDR1 is LGHNT and CDR2 FRNRAP. The CDR3 extends over 15 amino acids. V was cut by 1 base and J by 0 bases, with 8 bases left in between. The CDR3 loop reads CASGLGGSSTDTQYF. For the CDR3, the DNA is TGTGCTAGTGGTTTGGGCGGGTCTAGCACAGATACGCAGTATTTT.

This clonotype was observed many times. The DNA of the CDR3 is TGTGCCAGCAGCTCCGGGGGGGCCATCAGTAATGGCTACACCTTC. It codes for CASSSGGAISNGYTF. The rearrangement uses TRBV7-2 and TRBJ1-2, with D tentatively TRBD1 (6 bases). Germline V gene sequence: CDR1 SGHTA, CDR2 FQGNSA. V shed 4 bases and J shed 6 bases, with 18 bases lying between them. The CDR3 is 15 amino acids.

The chain is built from TRBV7-9 and TRBJ1-2; D gene uncertain. The germline gives CDR1 SEHNR, CDR2 FQNEAQ (reference sequence). The CDR3 loop spans 12 amino acids. Deletions cut 5 bases from V and 3 bases from J, with 7 bases between. CDR3 nucleotide sequence: TGTGCCAGCAGCCTGTGGGACTATGGCTACACCTTC. Translated: CASSLWDYGYTF. The full variable domain, with the rest looked up from reference TRBV7-9 and TRBJ1-2, is DTGVSQNPRHKITKRGQNVTFRCDPISEHNRLYWYRQTLGQGPEFLTYFQNEAQLEKSRLLSDRFSAERPKGSFSTLEIQRTEQGDSAMYLCASSLWDYGYTFGSGTRLTVV.

The gene calls are TRBV5-1 and TRBJ2-5, with D perhaps being TRBD1 or TRBD2 (5 bases each). CDR1 SGHRS and CDR2 YFSETQ come from the germline V gene. This CDR3 is 14 amino acids long. V was cut by 4 bases and J by 4 bases, with 14 bases left in between. The CDR3 sequence: CASSPGTKGETQYF. The CDR3 DNA sequence: TGCGCCAGCAGCCCAGGGACCAAAGGAGAGACCCAGTACTTC.

J is TRBJ2-7 and V is TRBV12-3 or TRBV12-4; 9 bases line up with TRBD1. The trim removed 1 base at V and 6 bases at J, leaving 7 bases unmatched. The CDR3 runs to 15 residues. The CDR3 is CASSLGDREYVEQYF. CDR3 in DNA: TGTGCCAGCAGTTTAGGGGACAGGGAGTACGTCGAGCAGTACTTC.

V usage is TRBV18 and J usage is TRBJ1-2, with 7 bases aligning to TRBD1. The CDR3 length is 15 residues. The J segment lost 6 bases and the V segment lost 3 bases, leaving 10 bases of the junction unmatched. CDR1 is KGHSH, CDR2 LQKENI, per germline. The CDR3: CASSPNRGVSDGYTF. In DNA, the CDR3 is TGTGCCAGCTCACCCAACAGGGGAGTGTCGGATGGCTACACCTTC.

This clonotype was observed many times. This sequence joins TRBV5-1 and TRBJ2-7; D remains ambiguous. This CDR3 region has 13 residues. With 3 bases removed from V and 2 bases from J, the gap between germline ends came to 9 bases. The germline V gene has CDR1 SGHRS and CDR2 YFSETQ. CDR3 sequence reads: CASSWTDTYEQYF. CDR3 nucleotides: TGCGCCAGCAGCTGGACGGATACCTACGAGCAGTACTTC.

The chain links TRBV20-1 to TRBJ2-7; 9 bases map to TRBD1. The V and J ends lost 3 bases and 5 bases, in that order; junction bases with no gene match: 11. Germline CDR1 is DFQATT and CDR2 is SNEGSKA (reference sequence). This CDR3 has 15 residues. CDR3: CSARATGGGYDEQYF. In nucleotides, the CDR3 is TGCAGTGCTAGGGCAACAGGGGGCGGGTACGACGAGCAGTACTTC.

This clonotype was found a few times. This sequence joins TRBV19 and TRBJ2-1; the D gene is possibly TRBD1 (6 bases). The V end was cut by 6 bases, the J end by 0 bases, with 9 bases between. The CDR3 sequence is 14 residues long. Per germline, CDR1 LNHDA and CDR2 SQIVND (reference sequence). The CDR3, as DNA: TGTGCCAGTAGCAGGACAGCCTCCTACAATGAGCAGTTCTTC. It is translated as CASSRTASYNEQFF.

This clonotype was found many times. V is TRBV10-3 and J is TRBJ2-1, with 8 bases fitting TRBD2. The germline CDR1 and CDR2 sequences are ENHRY and SYGVKD. The CDR3 contains 15 residues. The V gene end was trimmed by 3 bases and the J gene end by 6 bases; junction bases not matched to a gene: 7. The CDR3 here is CAISDGLALLNEQFF. The DNA of the CDR3 is TGTGCCATCAGTGATGGACTAGCTTTACTCAATGAGCAGTTCTTC.

In this sample, this clonotype turned up a few times. J is TRBJ1-1 and V is TRBV6-5, with a tentative D call TRBD1 (5 bases). There are 14 residues in the CDR3. CDR1 MNHEY and CDR2 SVGAGI come from the germline V gene. The V and J ends lost 2 bases and 5 bases respectively, with 12 bases between them. In nucleotides, the CDR3 is TGTGCCAGCAGTTACGGGGCGAGGGTGACTGAAGCTTTCTTT. Protein sequence: CASSYGARVTEAFF.

The V gene is TRBV7-8, the J gene TRBJ2-5; the match to TRBD1 covers 9 bases. With V trimmed by 0 bases and J by 7 bases, 3 bases remained unmatched. CDR3 length: 14 residues. The V gene's germline CDR1 is SGHVS and CDR2 FQNEAQ. CDR3 amino acids: CASSLAGQGGTQYF. The CDR3 DNA is TGTGCCAGCAGCTTAGCGGGACAGGGTGGGACCCAGTACTTC.

This rearrangement joins TRBV9 to TRBJ2-3; possibly TRBD1 for D (5 bases). Germline values: CDR1 SGDLS, CDR2 YYNGEE. V was trimmed by 0 bases and J by 1 base, leaving 15 bases between them. This CDR3 spans 17 amino acids. CDR3 bases: TGTGCCAGCAGCGTAGCAGGACACCCCTTAGGCACAGATACGCAGTATTTT. It yields the protein CASSVAGHPLGTDTQYF.

The sample holds a few counts of this clonotype. The chain uses TRBV27 and TRBJ2-1; 14 nucleotides agree with TRBD2. V gave up 5 bases and J gave up 3 bases; unmatched junction bases: 6. The CDR3 covers 17 residues. In germline, CDR1 is MNHEY, CDR2 SMNVEV (reference sequence). The CDR3 sequence: CASSPGLAGGLYNEQFF. For the CDR3, the DNA is TGTGCCAGCAGTCCCGGACTAGCGGGGGGTCTCTACAATGAGCAGTTCTTC.